This TCR beta chain was found in a study of T cell responses to AZD1222 COVID-19 vaccine. The method was immunoSEQ multiplex PCR; TCRdb's version includes in-frame clones alone and lacks a portion of them. The sample carries about 150,000 clones, more than 85% recorded once. Points on this clone: Its target is unknown.

Second-dose timings of about 4 or about 12 weeks were pooled. Findings of the study overall: Sampled repertoires all dated from after the peak T cell response. Baseline antibody screening turned up just a handful of seropositive AZD1222 recipients. Dominant CD4 TCR responses targeted spike regions 160-218 and 743-854.

CDR3 size: 13 residues. With 7 bases removed from V and 2 bases from J, the gap between germline ends came to 11 bases. CDR1 SNHLY and CDR2 FYNNEI come from the germline V gene. The material sequenced was peripheral blood, taken 28 days after the second AZD1222 dose. The sequence was collected from an adult who received the AZD1222 COVID-19 vaccine. This chain joins TRBV2 and TRBJ1-1; unclear D gene. The CDR3 is CASKAGGNTEAFF. CDR3 coding DNA: TGTGCCAGCAAGGCAGGAGGTAACACTGAAGCTTTCTTT.